These 18 T cell receptor beta chains came from one sample sequenced in a study of T cells in Graves' hyperthyroidism and ophthalmopathy. Amplification of TCR beta CDR3 regions used RNA as the template. Researchers ran a first-round RT-PCR on the TCR CDR3 using the HTBI primer set. TCRdb fed the multiplex PCR reads into MiXCR, producing one record per CDR3 protein. The table records about 380,000 distinct CDR3 sequences, about 14% of them present only once. The specimen sequenced was blood. Receptors were obtained from a man between 25 and 39 years old with Graves' hyperthyroidism that later progressed to Graves' ophthalmopathy.

J is TRBJ1-5 and V is TRBV12-3 or TRBV12-4; no clear D. Trimming took off 7 bases at V and 8 bases at J, with 18 bases between the two ends. CDR3 size: 14 residues. DNA for the CDR3: TGTGCCAGCACCGCGGGCCCCCCGGTCGAGCCCCAGCATTTT. Its translation is CASTAGPPVEPQHF.

This clonotype appeared a few times. This sequence joins TRBV27 and TRBJ2-1, with TRBD2 identical over 7 bases. The CDR3 covers 16 residues. The germline CDR1 and CDR2 sequences are MNHEY and SMNVEV (reference sequence). The ends lost 0 bases at V and 4 bases at J; junction bases unmatched: 6. The CDR3 loop reads CASSLSSGGWYNEQFF. The CDR3 DNA reads as TGTGCCAGCAGTTTATCGTCGGGGGGATGGTACAATGAGCAGTTCTTC.

This clonotype was counted many times. This chain uses TRBV18 with TRBJ1-3, with TRBD1 matching 7 bases. CDR1 and CDR2 from the germline V gene are KGHSH and LQKENI. With 2 bases clipped from V and 0 bases from J, the junction kept 1 base outside the gene matches. The CDR3 contains 15 residues. CDR3 loop: CASSPTGDSGNTIYF. Here the CDR3 DNA reads TGTGCCAGCTCACCAACAGGGGACTCTGGAAACACCATATATTTT.

The rearrangement joins TRBV4-1 to TRBJ1-6, with a tentative D call TRBD1 (5 bases). With 2 bases removed from V and 9 bases from J, the gap between germline ends came to 17 bases. The germline CDR1 and CDR2 sequences are MGHRA and YSYEKL. This CDR3 region has 16 residues. CDR3 residues: CASSQLPGRGRSPLHF. The CDR3 coding sequence is TGCGCCAGCAGCCAACTCCCTGGTAGGGGACGTTCACCCCTCCACTTT.

Many counts were recorded for this clonotype. The chain carries TRBV18 and TRBJ1-5; D is possibly TRBD1 (6 bases). Germline CDR1 is KGHSH and CDR2 is LQKENI. The CDR3 loop spans 13 amino acids. V gave up 1 base and J gave up 5 bases, with 6 bases separating them. CDR3 in DNA: TGTGCCAGCTCACCACGGACAGATCAGCCCCAGCATTTT. Protein: CASSPRTDQPQHF.

This chain uses TRBV2 with TRBJ1-1, with a tentative D call TRBD1 (6 bases). Germline CDR1 is SNHLY and CDR2 is FYNNEI. With 6 bases removed from V and 2 bases from J, the gap between germline ends came to 13 bases. CDR3 size: 14 residues. As DNA, the CDR3 is TGTGCCAGCAGAATAGACAGGCTAAACACTGAAGCTTTCTTT. As protein: CASRIDRLNTEAFF.

This clonotype showed up just a few times. The CDR3 spells CAWSPGQGQTQYF. In nucleotides, the CDR3 is TGTGCCTGGAGCCCTGGACAGGGGCAGACCCAGTACTTC. J is TRBJ2-5 and V is TRBV30; 9 bases agree with TRBD1. With 3 bases clipped from V and 6 bases from J, the junction kept 5 bases outside the gene matches. Germline V gene lookup returns CDR1 GTSNPN and CDR2 SVGIG (reference sequence). This CDR3 has 13 amino acids.

This clonotype appeared many times. The V gene is TRBV12-3 or TRBV12-4, the J gene TRBJ1-5; D possibly corresponds to TRBD1 (5 bases). V gave up 4 bases and J gave up 3 bases, with 10 bases separating them. CDR3 length: 14 residues. The CDR3 DNA sequence: TGTGCCAGCAGTTCCAGGGATAACAATCAGCCCCAGCATTTT. Amino acids: CASSSRDNNQPQHF.

On this clonotype: With a much larger clone just one base away, this may be a read error. The CDR3 protein is CASSPGTVCQPQHF. DNA for the CDR3: TGTGCCAGCAGTCCCGGGACAGTTTGTCAGCCCCAGCATTTT. V and J are TRBV28 and TRBJ1-5; 7 bases are a match to TRBD1. Germline CDR1 is MDHEN and CDR2 is SYDVKM. This CDR3 contains 14 residues. The ends lost 5 bases at V and 6 bases at J; junction bases unmatched: 7.

This clonotype was seen at least ten times. V is TRBV20-1 and J is TRBJ1-2; the match to TRBD1 covers 9 bases. CDR3 size: 12 residues. Germline V gives CDR1 DFQATT, CDR2 SNEGSKA (reference sequence). The chain's CDR3 is CRWDREPLGYTF. CDR3 sequence (DNA): TGCAGGTGGGACAGGGAACCTCTCGGCTACACCTTC.

The genes are TRBV29-1 and TRBJ2-7; 13 positions agree with TRBD2. The CDR3 length is 15 residues. V shed 5 bases, J shed 3 bases, and the junction held 7 bases outside the gene matches. Germline assignment: CDR1 SQVTM and CDR2 ANQGSEA. The DNA of the CDR3 is TGCAGCGTTAGGACTAGCGGGAGTCTATACTACGAGCAGTACTTC. This gives the protein CSVRTSGSLYYEQYF.

CDR3 amino acids: CSARDVLRQGGNNEQFF. The CDR3 coding sequence is TGCAGTGCTAGAGACGTCCTGAGACAGGGCGGGAACAATGAGCAGTTCTTC. The chain recombines TRBV20-1 with TRBJ2-1, with D possibly TRBD1 on 7 matching bases. Deletions cut 0 bases from V and 5 bases from J, with 20 bases between. Germline V gene lookup returns CDR1 DFQATT and CDR2 SNEGSKA (reference sequence). The CDR3 is made up of 17 amino acids.

This clonotype has a handful of counts. This chain uses TRBV6-1 with TRBJ2-1; a possible D gene is TRBD1 (5 bases). This CDR3 is built from 13 residues. V dropped 1 base and J dropped 12 bases, with 13 bases sitting between them. In germline, CDR1 is MNHNS, CDR2 SASEGT. The CDR3 spells CASSEVRGGGQFF. In nucleotides, the CDR3 is TGTGCCAGCAGTGAAGTAAGGGGTGGTGGGCAGTTCTTC.

This clonotype was detected ten times or more. The chain couples TRBV11-2 to TRBJ2-7; 11 positions agree with TRBD1. The germline CDR1 and CDR2 sequences are SGHAT and FQNNGV. Losses at the gene ends were 5 bases for V and 4 bases for J; bases not matched to a gene: 4. The CDR3 contains 14 residues. The CDR3 loop reads CASSGGQGAYEQYF. The CDR3 DNA reads as TGTGCCAGCAGCGGCGGACAGGGGGCTTACGAGCAGTACTTC.

The chain has TRBV20-1 and TRBJ2-7; 13 bases agree with TRBD2. The J segment lost 5 bases and the V segment lost 1 base, leaving 8 bases of the junction unmatched. The CDR3 runs 16 residues. CDR1 and CDR2 from the germline V gene are DFQATT and SNEGSKA (reference sequence). Written as DNA, the CDR3 is TGCAGTGCTAGAGCCGCGACTAGCGGGGGGTTGAACGAGCAGTACTTC. The encoded protein is CSARAATSGGLNEQYF.

The rearrangement links TRBV28 to TRBJ2-6; D possibly corresponds to TRBD1 (5 bases). Trimming shortened V by 2 bases and J by 0 bases, and 8 bases separated the two germline ends. The CDR3 loop spans 16 amino acids. Germline V lookup: CDR1 MDHEN, CDR2 SYDVKM. CDR3 amino acids: CASSLTGNSGANVLTF. The CDR3 DNA reads as TGTGCCAGCAGTTTAACAGGCAACTCTGGGGCCAACGTCCTGACTTTC.

In its sample, this clonotype was seen many times. The chain links TRBV28 to TRBJ1-3; D possibly corresponds to TRBD1 (6 bases). With 4 bases removed from V and 4 bases from J, the gap between germline ends came to 8 bases. The CDR3 sequence is 13 residues long. Germline values: CDR1 MDHEN, CDR2 SYDVKM. CDR3 in amino acids: CASSYRAGNTIYF. The CDR3 region has the DNA TGTGCCAGCAGTTACAGGGCCGGAAACACCATATATTTT.

The chain recombines TRBV28 with TRBJ2-2; no reliable D call. The CDR3 is 16 amino acids. Trimming removed 2 bases from V and 2 bases from J, with 12 bases in between. Germline V gives CDR1 MDHEN, CDR2 SYDVKM. DNA for the CDR3: TGTGCCAGCAGTTTAGATGTGGGTTATAACACCGGGGAGCTGTTTTTT. The encoded protein is CASSLDVGYNTGELFF.